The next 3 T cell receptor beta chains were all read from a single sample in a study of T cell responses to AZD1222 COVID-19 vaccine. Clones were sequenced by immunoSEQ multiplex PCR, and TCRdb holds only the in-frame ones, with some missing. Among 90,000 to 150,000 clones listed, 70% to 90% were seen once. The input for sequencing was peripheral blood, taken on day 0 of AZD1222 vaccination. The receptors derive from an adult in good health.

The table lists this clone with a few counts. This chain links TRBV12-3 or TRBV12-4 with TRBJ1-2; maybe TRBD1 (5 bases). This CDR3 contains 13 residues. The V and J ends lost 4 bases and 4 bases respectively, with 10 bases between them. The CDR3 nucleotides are TGTGCCAGCAGTTACGGAGGGACCTATGGCTACACCTTC. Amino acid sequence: CASSYGGTYGYTF.

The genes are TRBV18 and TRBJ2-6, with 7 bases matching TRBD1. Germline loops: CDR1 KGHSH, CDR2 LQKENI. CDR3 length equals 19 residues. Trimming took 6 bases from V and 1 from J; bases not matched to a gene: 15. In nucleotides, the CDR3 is TGTGCCAGCTCTTTGAGGGGGCCAGGGACCGGGTCTGGGGCCAACGTCCTGACTTTC. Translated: CASSLRGPGTGSGANVLTF.

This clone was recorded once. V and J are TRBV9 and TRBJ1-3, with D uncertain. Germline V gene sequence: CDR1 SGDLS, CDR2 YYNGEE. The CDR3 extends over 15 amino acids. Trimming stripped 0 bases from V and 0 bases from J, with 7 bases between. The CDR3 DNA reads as TGTGCCAGCAGCGTAGGGAGTGGCTCTGGAAACACCATATATTTT. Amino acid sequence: CASSVGSGSGNTIYF.